This TCR beta chain was identified during a study of blood T cell repertoires in COVID-19. Repertoires were generated with immunoSEQ multiplex PCR, while TCRdb's copy carries only in-frame clones and drops some. The sample contains a few hundred thousand clones, around 87% of which appear only once. Sequenced input: peripheral blood. This receptor was taken from a man between 60 and 75 years old with acute or convalescent COVID-19.

In DNA form, the CDR3 reads TGTGCCAGCAGCTTAATAGCTAGTAATTCCGGTGAGCAGTTCTTC. This codes for CASSLIASNSGEQFF. This sequence joins TRBV7-3 and TRBJ2-1; D is undetermined. Germline CDR1 reads SGHTA; CDR2 reads FQGTGA. Trimming left V 1 base short and J 9 bases short, with 16 bases between. CDR3 length: 15 amino acids.